Sequencing of this TCR beta chain was carried out in a study of T cell responses to AZD1222 COVID-19 vaccine. Across the study: The analysis combined second doses at about 4 or about 12 weeks.

The V and J ends lost 3 bases and 5 bases respectively, with 13 bases between them. The CDR3 loop spans 14 amino acids. CDR1 and CDR2 (germline): LNHDA, SQIVND (reference sequence). Regarding this clone: No antigen is known for it.

The repertoire was sequenced with immunoSEQ multiplex PCR; TCRdb's copy has only in-frame clones and lacks some. Among 100,000 to 150,000 clones listed, approximately 90% were seen once. Study-level findings and limits: Across spike, vaccine-associated CD4 TCRs were found, dominant at 160-218 and 743-854. All repertoire sampling was performed exclusively after the peak T cell response. Reports say nearly half of spike-specific TCRs go after unmutated variant regions.

This clonotype was sampled from an adult in good health. Sequenced material: peripheral blood, taken on day 0 of AZD1222 vaccination. The V and J genes are TRBV19 and TRBJ1-1; possibly TRBD1 for D (5 bases). CDR3 loop: CASSIWGVGTEAFF. The CDR3 DNA sequence: TGTGCCAGTAGTATCTGGGGGGTTGGGACTGAAGCTTTCTTT.